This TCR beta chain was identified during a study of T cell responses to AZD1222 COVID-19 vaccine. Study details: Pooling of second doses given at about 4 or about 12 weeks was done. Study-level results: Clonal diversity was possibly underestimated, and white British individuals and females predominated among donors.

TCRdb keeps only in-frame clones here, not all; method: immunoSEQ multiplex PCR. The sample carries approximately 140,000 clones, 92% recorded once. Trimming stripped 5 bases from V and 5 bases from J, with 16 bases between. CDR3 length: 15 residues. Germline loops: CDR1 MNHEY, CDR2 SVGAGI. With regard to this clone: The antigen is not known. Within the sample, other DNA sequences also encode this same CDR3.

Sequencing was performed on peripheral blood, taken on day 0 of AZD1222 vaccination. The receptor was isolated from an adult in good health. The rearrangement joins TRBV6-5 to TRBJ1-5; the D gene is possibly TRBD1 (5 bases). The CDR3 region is CASSRDSGLYQPQHF. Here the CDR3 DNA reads TGTGCCAGCAGTAGGGATTCAGGGTTGTATCAGCCCCAGCATTTT.